A single sample gave rise to the 9 T cell receptor beta chains below, sequenced in a study of blood T cell repertoires in COVID-19. Repertoires were generated with immunoSEQ multiplex PCR, while TCRdb's copy carries only in-frame clones and drops some. The data show hundreds of thousands of clones, roughly nine tenths seen once. Sequenced material: PBMCs or T cells enriched from blood (not recorded which). The receptors come from a woman in her fifties or sixties in a cohort exposed to, infected with or recovered from COVID-19 (not recorded which).

This chain connects TRBV12-3 or TRBV12-4 to TRBJ1-2; TRBD1 matches at 8 bases. The ends lost 3 bases at V and 5 bases at J; junction bases unmatched: 2. The CDR3 length is 13 residues. As DNA, the CDR3 is TGTGCCAGCAGTTTTGGGACAGGTTATGGCTACACCTTC. Protein product: CASSFGTGYGYTF.

CDR3 amino acids: CASSDQGHLKYGYTF. For the CDR3, the DNA is TGTGCCAGCAGTGATCAGGGACACCTAAAGTATGGCTACACCTTC. This sequence joins TRBV6-1 and TRBJ1-2; the D gene is possibly TRBD1 (6 bases). This CDR3 is 15 amino acids long. Trimming took off 3 bases at V and 5 bases at J, with 16 bases between the two ends. The germline CDR1 and CDR2 sequences are MNHNS and SASEGT.

V gene TRBV27 combines with J gene TRBJ2-7, with 8 nucleotides matching TRBD2. There are 16 residues in the CDR3. Germline assignment: CDR1 MNHEY and CDR2 SMNVEV (reference sequence). J gave up 7 bases and V 6 bases, and 17 bases lay outside the gene matches. The CDR3 is CASRPFLPGTSDEQYF. CDR3 DNA: TGTGCCAGCAGGCCTTTCCTTCCCGGGACTAGTGATGAGCAGTACTTC.

The genes are TRBV12-3 or TRBV12-4 and TRBJ1-1; D unclear. This CDR3 is built from 13 residues. V was cut by 1 base and J by 7 bases, with 10 bases left in between. This CDR3 is CASSLDRAFEAFF. The CDR3 nucleotides are TGTGCCAGCAGTTTAGATCGCGCGTTTGAAGCTTTCTTT.

Concerning this clone itself: Distinct nucleotide sequences in the sample also encode this CDR3. This chain uses TRBV20-1 with TRBJ2-5, with a possible D match to TRBD1 (5 bases). The CDR3 runs to 13 residues. The germline V gene has CDR1 DFQATT and CDR2 SNEGSKA (reference sequence). Between the trimmed V and J ends, which lost 3 bases and 2 bases, there was a span of 10 bases. The CDR3 sequence: CSASQNRQETQYF. Here the CDR3 DNA reads TGCAGTGCTAGTCAAAACAGGCAAGAGACCCAGTACTTC.

Only one count was recorded for this clone. The chain carries TRBV15 and TRBJ1-2, with 8 bases identical to TRBD1. This CDR3 region has 12 residues. V lost 5 bases to trimming and J lost 5 bases; unmatched junction nucleotides: 1. Germline assignment: CDR1 LNHNV and CDR2 YYDKDF (reference sequence). CDR3 sequence reads: CATSGTGYGYTF. CDR3 bases: TGTGCCACCAGCGGGACAGGATATGGCTACACCTTC.

The rearrangement joins TRBV9 to TRBJ1-4; D is uncertain. Per the germline V gene, CDR1 is SGDLS and CDR2 is YYNGEE. The CDR3 covers 14 residues. The V and J ends lost 0 bases and 7 bases respectively, with 10 bases between them. The CDR3 loop is CASSVAVLCEKLFF. The CDR3, as DNA: TGTGCCAGCAGCGTAGCGGTACTTTGTGAAAAACTGTTTTTT.

The chain couples TRBV25-1 to TRBJ1-1; TRBD1 matches at 7 bases. Losses at the gene ends were 1 base for V and 4 bases for J; bases not matched to a gene: 6. Germline CDR1 reads MGHDK; CDR2 reads SYGVNS. The CDR3 loop spans 15 amino acids. In nucleotides, the CDR3 is TGTGCCAGCAGTGAATTAGGCAGGGGGGCCACTGAAGCTTTCTTT. It encodes CASSELGRGATEAFF. The whole variable domain, remainder taken from reference TRBV25-1 and TRBJ1-1, is EADIYQTPRYLVIGTGKKITLECSQTMGHDKMYWYQQDPGMELHLIHYSYGVNSTEKGDLSSESTVSRIRTEHFPLTLESARPSHTSQYLCASSELGRGATEAFFGQGTRLTVV.

Remarks on this clone: Different DNA sequences within this sample yield the same CDR3. The chain carries TRBV3-1 (or the pseudogene TRBV3-2) and TRBJ1-5; no definite D call. Germline V gene sequence: CDR1 LGHDT, CDR2 YNNKEL (reference sequence). The V gene lost 0 bases and the J gene lost 7 bases, with 7 bases spanning the gap. CDR3 length: 13 residues. In nucleotides, the CDR3 is TGTGCCAGCAGCCAAGACCGCGGGCAGCCCCAGCATTTT. This codes for CASSQDRGQPQHF.